Listed below are T cell receptor beta chains from one sample, sequenced in a study of T cells after yellow fever vaccination. One entry per CDR3 protein, called by TCRdb with MiXCR from the 5' RACE reads. The repertoire holds nearly 550,000 distinct CDR3 sequences, with approximately 21% as singletons. Specimen: PBMCs, collected 15 days after the yellow fever booster vaccination. These receptors originate from a man under 40 who received the YFV17D yellow fever vaccine. Each CDR3 is given with its conserved first and last residue. A D gene is named only where the DNA matches it firmly. For some rows the clone size is stated as once, few or many, or as a class when expanded; others skip it.

few	TRBV20-1	TRBJ2-7	.	TGCAGTGCTAAAAGATTCCTGGCCTCCTACGAGCAGTACTTC	CSAKRFLASYEQYF
few	TRBV7-2	TRBJ2-2	.	TGTGCCAGCAGCCACGACCCCACCGGGGAGCTGTTTTTT	CASSHDPTGELFF
few	TRBV5-4	TRBJ1-2	TRBD1	TGTGCCAGCAGCTTGGATAGGACAGGGGTTCCTGGCTACACCTTC	CASSLDRTGVPGYTF
.	TRBV11-2	TRBJ2-7	TRBD2	TGTGCCAGCAGCTTAAGGACTAGCGCCACCTACGAGCAGTACTTC	CASSLRTSATYEQYF
.	TRBV18	TRBJ1-6	TRBD1	TGTGCCAGCTCGGGACAGGGGAATAATTCACCCCTCCACTTT	CASSGQGNNSPLHF
.	TRBV6-2/TRBV6-3	TRBJ2-3	TRBD2	TGTGCCAGCAGTTACTCGAGGACTAGCGCCTCCACAGATACGCAGTATTTT	CASSYSRTSASTDTQYF
few	TRBV3-1	TRBJ2-7	.	TGTGCCAGCAGCCAAAGTACTGGACTTTCCGAGCAGTACTTC	CASSQSTGLSEQYF
few	TRBV10-3	TRBJ1-4	.	TGTGCCATCAGTGAGCAGGGTCTTGAAAAACTGTTTTTT	CAISEQGLEKLFF
.	TRBV28	TRBJ2-7	TRBD1	TGTGCCAGCAGTTTCACAGGGACAGGGTACGAGCAGTACTTC	CASSFTGTGYEQYF
few	TRBV29-1	TRBJ2-4	TRBD2	TGCAGCGTCGGGACTAGCGGGAGGTCAGCCAAAAACATTCAGTACTTC	CSVGTSGRSAKNIQYF
.	TRBV9	TRBJ2-3	TRBD2	TGTGCCAGCAGCGTAGCTCCGGGGACTAGCGGCACAGATACGCAGTATTTT	CASSVAPGTSGTDTQYF
many	TRBV12-3/TRBV12-4	TRBJ2-1	TRBD2	TGTGCCAGCAGTTTAGGGACTAGCGGGACATACAATGAGCAGTTCTTC	CASSLGTSGTYNEQFF
.	TRBV4-3	TRBJ2-2	.	TGCGCCAGCAGCCAAGCCCCGGGACAAATGAACACCGGGGAGCTGTTTTTT	CASSQAPGQMNTGELFF
.	TRBV2	TRBJ1-5	.	TGTGCCAGCAGGGCTAGCAATCAGCCCCAGCATTTT	CASRASNQPQHF
.	TRBV27	TRBJ2-7	TRBD2	TGTGCCAGCAGTTTATCATTGGGAGGGCCTTACGAGCAGTACTTC	CASSLSLGGPYEQYF
.	TRBV19	TRBJ2-1	TRBD1	TGTGCCAGTAGTGCGACTAAGGGACAGGGGGGATCCAATGAGCAGTTCTTC	CASSATKGQGGSNEQFF
few	TRBV7-6	TRBJ2-3	.	TGTGCCAGCAGCTTAGTTGGACAGAACACAGATACGCAGTATTTT	CASSLVGQNTDTQYF
few	TRBV12-5	TRBJ2-7	.	TGTGCTAGTGGTTTGGTACAGGGAAGGGGCGACGAGCAGTACTTC	CASGLVQGRGDEQYF
.	TRBV20-1	TRBJ1-4	TRBD1	TGCAGTGCTAGAGAGACAGGGGGTTTT	CSARETGGF
.	TRBV20-1	TRBJ2-5	TRBD2	TGCAGTGCTACCTTCGTCACTAGCGTGTTAGAGACCCAGTACTTC	CSATFVTSVLETQYF